The sequence of this T cell receptor beta chain was determined in a study of blood T cell repertoires in COVID-19. Study summary: Spain, Italy and the United States supplied samples that represented acute and convalescent COVID-19.

V shed 7 bases and J 0 bases; nucleotides not matched to a gene: 8. CDR3 length: 16 amino acids. The germline CDR1 and CDR2 sequences are MRHNA and SNTAGT. Sequenced by immunoSEQ multiplex PCR; TCRdb stores in-frame clones only, minus some. Altogether approximately 190,000 clones are present, roughly four fifths being singletons, with the ten largest covering approximately 6.5%. The sample comprised peripheral blood. This TCR was recovered from a woman between 35 and 50 years old with acute or convalescent COVID-19. The gene calls are TRBV6-4 and TRBJ2-1; 8 bases map to TRBD2. The CDR3 is CASNPLLAASYNEQFF. CDR3 sequence (DNA): TGTGCCAGCAACCCCTTACTAGCGGCCTCCTACAATGAGCAGTTCTTC.